This T cell receptor beta chain was obtained from a study of blood T cell repertoires in COVID-19. The V gene lost 1 base and the J gene lost 7 bases, with 10 bases spanning the gap. This CDR3 is 13 amino acids long. Per the germline V gene, CDR1 is LGHDT and CDR2 is YNNKEL (reference sequence). Per the authors' pipeline: Nucleated cell counts were estimated from reference gene primer amplification. TCRdb's copy holds only in-frame clones and misses some; the assay was immunoSEQ multiplex PCR. V and J calls and clone size are as listed in that table; D and trimming were resolved from the DNA. The table includes some 100,000 clones, about nine tenths detected once.

This receptor was identified in a man in his sixties with acute or convalescent COVID-19. V and J are TRBV3-1 (or the pseudogene TRBV3-2) and TRBJ2-5, with D maybe TRBD1 (5 bases). Specimen: peripheral blood. CDR3 nucleotides: TGTGCCAGCAGCCAAGGGCAGGGCGGGACCCAGTACTTC. This translates into CASSQGQGGTQYF.